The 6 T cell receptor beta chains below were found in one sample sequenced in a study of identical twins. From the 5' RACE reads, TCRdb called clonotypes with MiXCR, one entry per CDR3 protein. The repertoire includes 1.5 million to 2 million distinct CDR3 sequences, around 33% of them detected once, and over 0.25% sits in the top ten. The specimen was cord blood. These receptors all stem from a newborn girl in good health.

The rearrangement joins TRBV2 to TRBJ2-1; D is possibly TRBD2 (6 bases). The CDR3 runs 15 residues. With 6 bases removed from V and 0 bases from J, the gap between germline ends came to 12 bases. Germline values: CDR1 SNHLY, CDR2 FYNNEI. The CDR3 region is CASRTRVNSYNEQFF. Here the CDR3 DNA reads TGTGCCAGCAGGACTAGGGTTAACTCCTACAATGAGCAGTTCTTC.

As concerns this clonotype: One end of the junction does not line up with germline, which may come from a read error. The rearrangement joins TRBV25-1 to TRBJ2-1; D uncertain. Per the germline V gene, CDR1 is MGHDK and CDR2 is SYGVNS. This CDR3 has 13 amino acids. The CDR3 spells CVSSELFFNEQFF. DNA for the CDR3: TGTGTCAGCAGTGAGCTCTTTTTCAATGAGCAGTTCTTC.

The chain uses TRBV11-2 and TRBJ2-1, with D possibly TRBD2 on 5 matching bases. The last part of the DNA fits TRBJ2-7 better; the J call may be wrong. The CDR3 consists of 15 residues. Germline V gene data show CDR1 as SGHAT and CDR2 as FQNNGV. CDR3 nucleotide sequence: TGTGCCAGCAGCTTAACCGGGAACTCCTACAATGAGCAGTACTTC. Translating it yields CASSLTGNSYNEQYF.

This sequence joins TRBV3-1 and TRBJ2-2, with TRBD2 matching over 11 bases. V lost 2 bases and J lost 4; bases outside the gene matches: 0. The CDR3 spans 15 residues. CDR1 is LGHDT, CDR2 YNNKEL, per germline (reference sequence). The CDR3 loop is CASSQLAGGTGELFF. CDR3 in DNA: TGTGCCAGCAGCCAACTAGCGGGAGGCACCGGGGAGCTGTTTTTT.

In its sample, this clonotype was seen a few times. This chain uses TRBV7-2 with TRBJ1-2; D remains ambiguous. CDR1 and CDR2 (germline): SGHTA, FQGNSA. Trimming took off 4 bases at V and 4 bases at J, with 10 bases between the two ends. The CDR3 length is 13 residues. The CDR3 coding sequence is TGTGCCAGCAGCTACTCCCCTTCCTATGGCTACACCTTC. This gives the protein CASSYSPSYGYTF.

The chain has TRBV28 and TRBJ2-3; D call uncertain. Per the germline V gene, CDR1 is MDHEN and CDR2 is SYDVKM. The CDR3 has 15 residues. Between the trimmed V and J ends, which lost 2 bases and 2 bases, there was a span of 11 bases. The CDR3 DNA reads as TGTGCCAGCAGTTTACGCAGCCCCTCCACAGATACGCAGTATTTT. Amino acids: CASSLRSPSTDTQYF.